Listed here is a single TCR beta chain. Its antigen is as yet unknown. Germline CDR1 SGHRS, CDR2 YFSETQ. CDR3 size: 15 residues. Trimming took 5 bases from V and 4 from J; bases not matched to a gene: 6. This entry belongs to a study of siplizumab effects on memory and regulatory T cells. Assay: immunoSEQ multiplex PCR; the TCRdb copy retains only in-frame clones and omits some. The sample lists some 97,000 clones, around 92% occurring once. Study observations and caveats: Most proliferating CD4+ or CD8+ clones, roughly 80-97%, had no naive or memory assignment.

V is TRBV5-1 and J is TRBJ2-1; 10 bases are a match to TRBD2. The sample taken for sequencing was Tregs sorted from blood. This clonotype was sampled from a human donor in good health. CDR3 nucleotides: TGCGCCAGCAGGCCGACTAGCGGGTTTTACAATGAGCAGTTCTTC. Translating gives CASRPTSGFYNEQFF. The full variable domain, rest sourced from reference TRBV5-1 and TRBJ2-1, is KAGVTQTPRYLIKTRGQQVTLSCSPISGHRSVSWYQQTPGQGLQFLFEYFSETQRNKGNFPGRFSGRQFSNSRSEMNVSTLELGDSALYLCASRPTSGFYNEQFFGPGTRLTVL.